Shown below are 2 T cell receptor beta chains from a single sample sequenced in a study of memory CD8 T cells in hepatitis C reinfection. Time point here: pre-reinfection, 55 to 20 weeks before reinfection detection. The sorted cells went straight to TCR sequencing with no prior in vitro expansion. The table came from immunoSEQ multiplex PCR; TCRdb's copy has only in-frame clones and leaves some out. This table has 40,000 to 60,000 clones, about nine tenths appearing once. The sample consisted of naive CD8+ T cells sorted from blood. These receptors were taken from a man between 18 and 29 years old with hepatitis C virus infection.

CDR3 amino acids: CASSPDTGVNTEAFF. Written as DNA, the CDR3 is TGTGCCAGCAGCCCAGATACAGGGGTGAACACTGAAGCTTTCTTT. The chain couples TRBV6-5 to TRBJ1-1, with 7 bases aligning to TRBD1. The germline V gene has CDR1 MNHEY and CDR2 SVGAGI. The CDR3 is made up of 15 amino acids. Trimming at V came to 6 bases and at J to 0 bases, leaving 7 bases not matched to a gene.

The chain is built from TRBV7-7 and TRBJ2-1; TRBD2 might be the D (6 bases). This CDR3 is built from 16 residues. V was cut by 5 bases and J by 0 bases, with 14 bases left in between. Germline loops: CDR1 SSHAT, CDR2 FNYEAQ (reference sequence). The DNA of the CDR3 is TGTGCCAGCAGCGACGGGGTCGGGAGCTCCTACAATGAGCAGTTCTTC. Encoded protein: CASSDGVGSSYNEQFF.